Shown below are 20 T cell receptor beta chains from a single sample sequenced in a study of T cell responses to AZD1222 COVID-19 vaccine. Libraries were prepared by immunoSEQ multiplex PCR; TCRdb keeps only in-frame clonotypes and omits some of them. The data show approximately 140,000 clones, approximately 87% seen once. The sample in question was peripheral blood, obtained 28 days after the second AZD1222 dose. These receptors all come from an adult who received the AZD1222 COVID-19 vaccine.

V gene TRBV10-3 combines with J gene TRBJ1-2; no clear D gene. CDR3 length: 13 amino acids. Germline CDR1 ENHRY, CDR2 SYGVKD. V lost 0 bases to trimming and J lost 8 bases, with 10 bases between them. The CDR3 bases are TGTGCCATCAGTGAGTCGTGGCCAGCCGGCTACACCTTC. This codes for CAISESWPAGYTF.

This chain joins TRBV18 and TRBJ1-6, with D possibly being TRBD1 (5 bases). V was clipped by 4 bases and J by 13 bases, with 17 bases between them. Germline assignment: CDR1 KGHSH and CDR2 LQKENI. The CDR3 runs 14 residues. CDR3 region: CASSRGTHRDPLHF. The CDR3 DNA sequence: TGTGCCAGCTCACGAGGGACTCACCGGGACCCCCTCCACTTT.

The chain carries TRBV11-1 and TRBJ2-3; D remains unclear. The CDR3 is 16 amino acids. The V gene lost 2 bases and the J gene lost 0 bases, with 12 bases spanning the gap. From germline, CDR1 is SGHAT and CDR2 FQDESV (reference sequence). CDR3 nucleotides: TGTGCCAGCAGCTTACTTCCGGGCTCTAGCACAGATACGCAGTATTTT. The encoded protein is CASSLLPGSSTDTQYF.

CDR3 sequence reads: CASSLMWGNTEAFF. The CDR3 region has the DNA TGTGCCAGCAGCCTCATGTGGGGGAACACTGAAGCTTTCTTT. The chain carries TRBV14 and TRBJ1-1; D ambiguous. V gave up 4 bases and J gave up 1 base, with 10 bases separating them. The CDR3 has 14 residues. The germline CDR1 and CDR2 sequences are SGHDN and FVKESK.

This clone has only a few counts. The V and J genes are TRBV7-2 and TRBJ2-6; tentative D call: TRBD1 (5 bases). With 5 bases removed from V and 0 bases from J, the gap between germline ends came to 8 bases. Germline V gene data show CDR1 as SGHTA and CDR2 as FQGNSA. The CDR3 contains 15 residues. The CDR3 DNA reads TGTGCCAGCAGCAGGGGAAGCTCTGGGGCCAACGTCCTGACTTTC. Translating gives CASSRGSSGANVLTF.

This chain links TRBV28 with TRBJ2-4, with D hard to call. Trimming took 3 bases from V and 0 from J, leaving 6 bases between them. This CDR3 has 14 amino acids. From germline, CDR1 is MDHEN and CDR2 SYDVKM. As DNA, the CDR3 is TGTGCCAGCAGTTTGTCACTAGCCAAAAACATTCAGTACTTC. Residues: CASSLSLAKNIQYF.

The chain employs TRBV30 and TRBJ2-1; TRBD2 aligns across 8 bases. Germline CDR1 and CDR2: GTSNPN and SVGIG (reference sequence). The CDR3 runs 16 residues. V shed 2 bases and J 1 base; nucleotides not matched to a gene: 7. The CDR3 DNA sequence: TGTGCCTGGAGTTTTCCCGGGGGGGCTTCCTACAATGAGCAGTTCTTC. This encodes CAWSFPGGASYNEQFF.

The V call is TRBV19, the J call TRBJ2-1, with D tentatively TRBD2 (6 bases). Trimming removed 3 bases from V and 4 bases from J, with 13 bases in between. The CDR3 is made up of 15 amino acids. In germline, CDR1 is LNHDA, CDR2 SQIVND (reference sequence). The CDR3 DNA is TGTGCCAGTAGTATGGGGACTTTAAGATACAATGAGCAGTTCTTC. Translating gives CASSMGTLRYNEQFF.

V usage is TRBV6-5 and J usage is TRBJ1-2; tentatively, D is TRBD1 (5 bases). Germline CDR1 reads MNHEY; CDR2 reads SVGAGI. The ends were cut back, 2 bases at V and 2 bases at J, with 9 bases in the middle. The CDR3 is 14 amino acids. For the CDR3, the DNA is TGTGCCAGCAGTTACGGGGCAAAAAACTATGGCTACACCTTC. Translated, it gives CASSYGAKNYGYTF.

CDR3 DNA: TGTGCCAGCAGCCCAAGGTCCGAGAACACTGAAGCTTTCTTT. Its translation: CASSPRSENTEAFF. The genes are TRBV5-4 and TRBJ1-1; D is undetermined. The germline CDR1 and CDR2 sequences are SGHNT and YYREEE (reference sequence). The CDR3 runs to 14 residues. V was trimmed by 4 bases and J by 1 base, leaving 11 bases between them.

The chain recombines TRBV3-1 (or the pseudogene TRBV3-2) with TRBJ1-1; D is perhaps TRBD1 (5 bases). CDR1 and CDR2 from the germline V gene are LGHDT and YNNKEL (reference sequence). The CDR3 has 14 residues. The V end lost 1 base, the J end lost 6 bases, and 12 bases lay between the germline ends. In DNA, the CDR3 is TGTGCCAGCAGCCAAGTGGAGGGGACGTCTGAAGCTTTCTTT. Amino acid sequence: CASSQVEGTSEAFF.

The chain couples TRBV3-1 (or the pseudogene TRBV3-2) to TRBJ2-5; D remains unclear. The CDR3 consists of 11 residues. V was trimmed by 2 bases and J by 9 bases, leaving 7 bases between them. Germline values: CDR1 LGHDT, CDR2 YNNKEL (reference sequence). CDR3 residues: CASSQTWAQYF. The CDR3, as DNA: TGTGCCAGCAGCCAAACGTGGGCCCAGTACTTC.

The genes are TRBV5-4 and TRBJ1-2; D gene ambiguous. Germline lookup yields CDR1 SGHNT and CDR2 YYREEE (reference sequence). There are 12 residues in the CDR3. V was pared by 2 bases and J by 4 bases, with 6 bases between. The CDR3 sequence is CASSLNSYGYTF. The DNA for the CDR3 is TGTGCCAGCAGCTTAAACAGCTATGGCTACACCTTC.

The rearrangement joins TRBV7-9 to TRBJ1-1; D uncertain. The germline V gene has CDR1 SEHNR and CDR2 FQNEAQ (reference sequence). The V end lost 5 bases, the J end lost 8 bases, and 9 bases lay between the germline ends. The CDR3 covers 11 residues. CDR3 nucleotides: TGTGCCAGCAGCCTTACAGTAGAAGCTTTCTTT. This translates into CASSLTVEAFF.

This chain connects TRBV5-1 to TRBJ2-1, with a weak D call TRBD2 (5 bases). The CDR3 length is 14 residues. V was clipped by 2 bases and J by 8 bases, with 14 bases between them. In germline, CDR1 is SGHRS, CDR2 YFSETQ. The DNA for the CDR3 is TGCGCCAGCAGCTTCGAGACGAAGAGGGATGAGCAGTTCTTC. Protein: CASSFETKRDEQFF. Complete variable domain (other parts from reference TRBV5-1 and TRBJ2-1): KAGVTQTPRYLIKTRGQQVTLSCSPISGHRSVSWYQQTPGQGLQFLFEYFSETQRNKGNFPGRFSGRQFSNSRSEMNVSTLELGDSALYLCASSFETKRDEQFFGPGTRLTVL.

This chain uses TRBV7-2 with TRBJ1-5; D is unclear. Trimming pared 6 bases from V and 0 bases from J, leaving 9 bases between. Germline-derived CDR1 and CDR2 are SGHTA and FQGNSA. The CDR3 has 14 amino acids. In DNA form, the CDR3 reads TGTGCCAGCAGACCTAGGGATAGCAATCAGCCCCAGCATTTT. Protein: CASRPRDSNQPQHF.

The DNA of the CDR3 is TGTGCCATCAGCGAGCCACCGGGACTAGCGGGAGTTGCTGGCTCCTACAATGAGCAGTTCTTC. It specifies CAISEPPGLAGVAGSYNEQFF. The V gene is TRBV10-3, the J gene TRBJ2-1; 14 nucleotides agree with TRBD2. The junction had 16 bases not matched to a gene; V was cut back by 6 bases and J by 0 bases. CDR1 is ENHRY, CDR2 SYGVKD, per germline. The CDR3 has 21 residues.

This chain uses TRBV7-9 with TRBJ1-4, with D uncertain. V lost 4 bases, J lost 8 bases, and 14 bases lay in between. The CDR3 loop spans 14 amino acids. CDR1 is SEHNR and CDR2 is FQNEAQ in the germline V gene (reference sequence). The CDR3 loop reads CASSSTFTAEKLFF. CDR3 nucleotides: TGTGCCAGCAGCTCAACTTTTACCGCGGAAAAACTGTTTTTT. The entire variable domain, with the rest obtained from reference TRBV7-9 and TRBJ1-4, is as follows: DTGVSQNPRHKITKRGQNVTFRCDPISEHNRLYWYRQTLGQGPEFLTYFQNEAQLEKSRLLSDRFSAERPKGSFSTLEIQRTEQGDSAMYLCASSSTFTAEKLFFGSGTQLSVL.

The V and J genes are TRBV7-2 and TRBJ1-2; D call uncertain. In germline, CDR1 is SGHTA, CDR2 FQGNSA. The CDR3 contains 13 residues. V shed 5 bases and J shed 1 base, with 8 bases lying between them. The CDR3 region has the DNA TGTGCCAGCAGCCCGTACCTTAACTATGGCTACACCTTC. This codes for CASSPYLNYGYTF.

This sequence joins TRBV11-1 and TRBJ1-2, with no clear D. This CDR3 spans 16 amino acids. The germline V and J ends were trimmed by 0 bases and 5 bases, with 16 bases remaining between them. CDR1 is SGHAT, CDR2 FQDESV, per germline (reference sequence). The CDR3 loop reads CASSLARPASGYGYTF. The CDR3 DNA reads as TGTGCCAGCAGCTTAGCGCGGCCAGCCTCGGGTTATGGCTACACCTTC.